Listed below are T cell receptor beta chains from one sample, sequenced in a study of cytomegalovirus exposure and HLA in healthy donors. Measured with immunoSEQ multiplex PCR; TCRdb has only the in-frame clones, and not every one. The sample holds over 100,000 clones, approximately 80% seen once. Sequencing was performed on PBMCs. The receptors shown here come from a woman aged 18 to 35 in good health and CMV-seropositive. CDR3s include the opening cysteine and the closing phenylalanine or tryptophan. The D gene is left open where the match is weak. The listing skips clone size in some rows; elsewhere it reads once, few, many or a size class.

>.|TRBD1|TRBV25-1|TRBJ2-1
TGTCCCAGTACTCAGGGGGATTTGCAGTTCTTC
CPSTQGDLQFF
>.|TRBD2|TRBV7-3|TRBJ2-7
TGTGCCAGCAGCTCTAGCGGGAGCTCCTACGAGCAGTACTTC
CASSSSGSSYEQYF
>.|.|TRBV28|TRBJ1-5
TGTGCCAGCAGTTTGGGAGGACTCGGACAGCCCCAGCATTTT
CASSLGGLGQPQHF
>.|TRBD2|TRBV9|TRBJ2-3
TGTGCCAGCAGCGTATCAGCGGGAGCAAAAACAGATACGCAGTATTTT
CASSVSAGAKTDTQYF
>.|.|TRBV30|TRBJ2-7
TGTGCCTGGACCCCGGGACTGACATACGAGCAGTACTTC
CAWTPGLTYEQYF
>.|TRBD1|TRBV15|TRBJ1-5
TGTGCCACCAGCAGAGGGGACAGGGATTTTCAGCCCCAGCATTTT
CATSRGDRDFQPQHF
>.|TRBD2|TRBV25-1|TRBJ2-1
TGTGCCAGCAGTGATGTGCGGGAGGGCCGGCTGTTCTTC
CASSDVREGRLFF
>.|.|TRBV6-5|TRBJ1-1
TGTGCCAGCAGTCTCGGAGGGATGAACACTGAAGCTTTCTTT
CASSLGGMNTEAFF
>.|.|TRBV7-9|TRBJ2-1
TGTGCCAGCAGCCCGACTTACAATGAGCAGTTCTTC
CASSPTYNEQFF
>.|TRBD2|TRBV7-9|TRBJ2-1
TGTGCCAGCAGCTTAGCAGATGGGACTAGCGGGAACCCGTTCTTC
CASSLADGTSGNPFF
>few|TRBD1|TRBV7-3|TRBJ1-5
TGTGCCAGCAGCTCCTCGGACAGGGTAAACCATCAGCCCCAGCATTTT
CASSSSDRVNHQPQHF
>.|TRBD2|TRBV5-1|TRBJ2-1
TGCGCCAGCAGCCCGAGGGCTAGCGGGACGAATGAGCAGTTCTTC
CASSPRASGTNEQFF
>.|.|TRBV21-1|TRBJ2-7
TGTGCCAGCAGCAAATTAGACTACGAGCAGTACTTC
CASSKLDYEQYF
>.|TRBD1|TRBV2|TRBJ1-4
TGTGCCAGCAGGAACGACAGGGCCGGTAATGAAAAACTGTTTTTT
CASRNDRAGNEKLFF
>.|TRBD2|TRBV4-2|TRBJ2-3
TGTGCCAGCAGCCGAGAAATAGCGGGAGGGGCAGATACGCAGTATTTT
CASSREIAGGADTQYF
>.|TRBD2|TRBV9|TRBJ2-2
TGTGCCAGCAGCGCACTAGCGGGAGGCACCGCGAACACCGGGGAGCTGTTTTTT
CASSALAGGTANTGELFF
>.|.|TRBV6-1|TRBJ2-2
TGTGCCAGCAGTGGGGCGAGAGAGACCGGGGAGTTGTTTTTT
CASSGARETGELFF
>.|TRBD2|TRBV27|TRBJ2-2
TGTGCCAGCACCAAGCGGGAAGGGTACACCGGGGAGCTGTTTTTT
CASTKREGYTGELFF
>.|.|TRBV11-2|TRBJ2-3
TGTGCCAGCAGCTTAGCTAAGACTGGCACAGATACGCAGTATTTT
CASSLAKTGTDTQYF
>.|.|TRBV6-5|TRBJ1-5
TGTGCCAGCAGTTACTCGAGGGATAGCAATCAGCCCCAGCATTTT
CASSYSRDSNQPQHF
>few|.|TRBV28|TRBJ1-5
TGTGCCAGCAGTGGCCCTCGGACACATTTTAGCAATCAGCCCCAGCATTTT
CASSGPRTHFSNQPQHF
>.|TRBD2|TRBV6-5|TRBJ2-1
TGTGCCAGCAGATCCGCGGGAGGGCACAATGAGCAGTTCTTC
CASRSAGGHNEQFF
>.|TRBD1|TRBV13|TRBJ2-7
TGTGCCAGCAGTTACCAGACAGGGGAGCAGTACTTC
CASSYQTGEQYF
>.|.|TRBV14|TRBJ2-1
TGTGCCAGCAGCAAAACGGGACTCCCCATTTTGTTCTTC
CASSKTGLPILFF
>.|TRBD1|TRBV27|TRBJ2-7
TGTGCCAGCAGTTTGTCTCCCACAGGGGGCTTGTCCTCCGAGCAGTACTTC
CASSLSPTGGLSSEQYF
>.|.|TRBV27|TRBJ2-4
TGTGCCAGCAGCCCCGAGCTAGCCAAAAACATTCAGTACTTC
CASSPELAKNIQYF
>.|.|TRBV5-1|TRBJ1-1
TGCGCCAGCAGCTGGACCGGGAAAGGGATCACTGAAGCTTTCTTT
CASSWTGKGITEAFF
>once|TRBD2|TRBV4-2|TRBJ2-7
TGTGCCAGCAGCCAAGATTGGATTAGCGGGATTTCACTCTACGAGCAGTACTTC
CASSQDWISGISLYEQYF
>few|.|TRBV7-9|TRBJ2-1
TGTGCCAGCCGTGGAGCGTTGGCCTTATCCTACAATGAGCAGTTCTTC
CASRGALALSYNEQFF
>few|TRBD2|TRBV25-1|TRBJ2-7
TGTGCCAGCAGTGCTACTAGCGGGAGATCCGAGCAGTACTTC
CASSATSGRSEQYF
>.|TRBD1|TRBV7-9|TRBJ2-3
TGTGCCAGCAGCAGGGGACAGGGGAGCACAGATACGCAGTATTTT
CASSRGQGSTDTQYF
>.|.|TRBV25-1|TRBJ1-1
TGTGCCAGCAGTGAATCCCAGGTCGGGAGTCGGACTGAAGCTTTCTTT
CASSESQVGSRTEAFF
>once|.|TRBV19|TRBJ1-1
TGTGCCAGTAGTATAGGCGTCAGGATACCGAACACTGAAGCTTTCTTT
CASSIGVRIPNTEAFF
>few|TRBD2|TRBV11-1|TRBJ2-2
TGTGCCAGCAGCCACGGGGGGGCCGGGGAGCTGTTTTTT
CASSHGGAGELFF
>.|.|TRBV4-1|TRBJ1-1
TGCGCCAGCAGCCAAGGAAGCTCCACTGAAGCTTTCTTT
CASSQGSSTEAFF
>.|.|TRBV18|TRBJ2-7
TGTGCCAGCTCACCGCTTCAGTTGCACGAGCAGTACTTC
CASSPLQLHEQYF
>.|TRBD2|TRBV6-1|TRBJ2-7
TGTGCCAGCAGTGTTGCGGGAGGCTCCGAGCAGTACTTC
CASSVAGGSEQYF
>.|TRBD2|TRBV7-9|TRBJ2-1
TGTGCCAGCAGCCGCCCTTCGGGTAGCGGGGGAAACAATGAGCAGTTCTTC
CASSRPSGSGGNNEQFF
>.|.|TRBV29-1|TRBJ1-2
TGCAGCGTTGAAGCTTTATATGGCTACACCTTC
CSVEALYGYTF
>.|TRBD1|TRBV28|TRBJ2-1
TGTGCCAGCGACAGGGGGTACAATGAGCAGTTCTTC
CASDRGYNEQFF
>.|TRBD2|TRBV5-4|TRBJ2-7
TGTGCCAGCAGCTTGTGGGGAGGGTACGAGCAGTACTTC
CASSLWGGYEQYF
>.|.|TRBV19|TRBJ1-1
TGTGCCAGTAGACAGGGATCGCTTATGAACACTGAAGCTTTCTTT
CASRQGSLMNTEAFF
>.|TRBD2|TRBV28|TRBJ2-7
TGTGCCAGCAGTTGGGCTAGCGGATCCTACGAGCAGTACTTC
CASSWASGSYEQYF
>.|TRBD2|TRBV27|TRBJ2-7
TGTGCCAGCAGCAAGACTAGCGGAAACCCCTACGAGCAGTACTTC
CASSKTSGNPYEQYF
>.|.|TRBV14|TRBJ2-1
TGTGCCAGCAGCCGCCGAGAGGGACTCCCGAGGAATGAGCAGTTCTTC
CASSRREGLPRNEQFF